These 7 T cell receptor beta chains were all obtained from the same sample, sequenced in a study of blood T cells in healthy people across ages. Together with a sample-barcoded 5' primer, a J-beta primer mix was included in a second PCR lasting roughly 7 to 11 cycles. MiXCR, run by TCRdb on the 5' RACE reads, gives a single entry per CDR3 protein. The sample lists approximately 1.5 million distinct CDR3 sequences, 30% to 35% occurring once. The source material was blood. Source of these receptors: a woman under 40 in good health.

This clonotype appeared a few times. J is TRBJ1-2 and V is TRBV9; 8 bases are shared with TRBD1. V dropped 3 bases and J dropped 6; count of bases not matched to a gene: 13. The CDR3 totals 16 residues. Germline assignment: CDR1 SGDLS and CDR2 YYNGEE. The CDR3 loop reads CASSANAGQAFDGYTF. DNA for the CDR3: TGTGCCAGCAGCGCCAATGCGGGACAGGCGTTTGATGGCTACACCTTC.

Concerning this clonotype: This sequence may be a read error, since a much larger clone differs from it by one base. The J gene is TRBJ2-5, the V gene TRBV29-1; 10 nucleotides line up with TRBD1. This CDR3 comprises 13 residues. CDR1 is SQVTM, CDR2 ANQGSEA, per germline. This CDR3 is CSAERGQGETQYF. The CDR3 DNA sequence: TGCAGCGCTGAACGGGGACAGGGGGAGACCCAGTACTTC.

The table lists this clonotype with a few counts. The rearrangement uses TRBV4-1 and TRBJ1-4, with D perhaps matching TRBD1 (6 bases). From germline, CDR1 is MGHRA and CDR2 YSYEKL. The length of the CDR3 is 14 residues. Trimming took off 2 bases at V and 7 bases at J, with 11 bases between the two ends. The CDR3 spells CASSQTGGGEKLFF. The CDR3 bases are TGCGCCAGCAGCCAAACGGGAGGGGGTGAAAAACTGTTTTTT.

This clonotype has just a few counts. This rearrangement joins TRBV7-2 to TRBJ2-5; a possible D gene is TRBD2 (5 bases). Trimming shortened V by 1 base and J by 2 bases, and 8 bases separated the two germline ends. Germline CDR1 and CDR2: SGHTA and FQGNSA. The CDR3 contains 14 residues. The CDR3 sequence is CASSLEDLQETQYF. In nucleotides, the CDR3 is TGTGCCAGCAGCTTAGAGGACTTACAAGAGACCCAGTACTTC.

Comment on this clonotype: The junction differs from germline at one of its ends, possibly a read error. V is TRBV4-1 and J is TRBJ1-2, with a weak D call TRBD1 (5 bases). CDR1 and CDR2 (germline): MGHRA, YSYEKL. The CDR3 covers 15 residues. CDR3 coding DNA: TGCGCCAGCAGCCATGGGGCGGGAGGAGGGTATGACTACACCTTC. As protein: CASSHGAGGGYDYTF.

The genes are TRBV3-1 and TRBJ2-5, with a tentative D call TRBD1 (5 bases). The V gene's germline CDR1 is LGHDT and CDR2 YNNKEL (reference sequence). Trimming shortened V by 2 bases and J by 4 bases, and 14 bases separated the two germline ends. The CDR3 consists of 15 residues. The CDR3 protein is CASSQQGAGLETQYF. The CDR3 DNA follows: TGTGCCAGCAGCCAACAAGGGGCAGGGCTAGAGACCCAGTACTTC.

The chain joins TRBV13 to TRBJ2-3; tentatively, D is TRBD1 or TRBD2 (5 bases each). From germline, CDR1 is PRHDT and CDR2 FYEKMQ (reference sequence). The V end was cut by 5 bases, the J end by 4 bases, with 13 bases between. The CDR3 spans 14 residues. The CDR3 reads CASSPGTDADTQYF. The CDR3 nucleotides read TGTGCCAGCAGCCCCGGGACGGATGCAGATACGCAGTATTTT.